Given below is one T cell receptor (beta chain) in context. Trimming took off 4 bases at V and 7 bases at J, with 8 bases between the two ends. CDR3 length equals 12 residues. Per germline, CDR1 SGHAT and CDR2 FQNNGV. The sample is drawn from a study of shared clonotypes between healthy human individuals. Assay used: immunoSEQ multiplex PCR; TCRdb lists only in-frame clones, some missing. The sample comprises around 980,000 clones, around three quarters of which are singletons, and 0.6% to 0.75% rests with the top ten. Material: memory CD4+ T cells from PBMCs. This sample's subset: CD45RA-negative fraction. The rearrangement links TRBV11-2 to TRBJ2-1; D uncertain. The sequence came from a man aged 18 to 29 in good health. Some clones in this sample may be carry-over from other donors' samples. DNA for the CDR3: TGTGCCAGCAGCTCGATGGTTAATGAGCAGTTCTTC. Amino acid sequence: CASSSMVNEQFF. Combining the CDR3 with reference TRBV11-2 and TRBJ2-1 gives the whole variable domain EAGVAQSPRYKIIEKRQSVAFWCNPISGHATLYWYQQILGQGPKLLIQFQNNGVVDDSQLPKDRFSAERLKGVDSTLKIQPAKLEDSAVYLCASSSMVNEQFFGPGTRLTVL.